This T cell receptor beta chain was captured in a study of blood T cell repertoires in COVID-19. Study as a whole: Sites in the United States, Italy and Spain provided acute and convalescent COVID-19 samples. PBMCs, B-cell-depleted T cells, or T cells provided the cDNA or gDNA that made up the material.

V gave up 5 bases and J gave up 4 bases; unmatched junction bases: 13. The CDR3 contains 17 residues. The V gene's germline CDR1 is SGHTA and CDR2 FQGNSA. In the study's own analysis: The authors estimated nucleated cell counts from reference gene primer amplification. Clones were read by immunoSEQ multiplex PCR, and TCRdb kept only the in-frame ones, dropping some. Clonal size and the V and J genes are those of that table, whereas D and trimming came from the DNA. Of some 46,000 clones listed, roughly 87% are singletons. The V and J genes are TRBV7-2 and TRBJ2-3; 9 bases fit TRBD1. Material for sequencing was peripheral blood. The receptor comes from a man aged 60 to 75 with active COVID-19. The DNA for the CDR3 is TGTGCCAGCAGCCCCCAGGCCGGGACAGGGCGCGCAGATACGCAGTATTTT. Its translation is CASSPQAGTGRADTQYF.